One T cell receptor beta chain is described in this entry. The germline CDR1 and CDR2 sequences are LNHDA and SQIVND (reference sequence). The length of the CDR3 is 13 residues. Trimming cost V 8 bases and J 9 bases, with 20 bases left between them. Clones were read by immunoSEQ multiplex PCR, and TCRdb kept only the in-frame ones, dropping some. Of approximately 61,000 clones in the sample, roughly 80% were seen once. The data originate from a study of blood T cell repertoires in COVID-19. The chain carries TRBV19 and TRBJ2-7; D is possibly TRBD2 (5 bases). This TCR derives from a man aged 50 to 59 with COVID-19, enrolled during active disease. The sample comprised peripheral blood. The CDR3 coding sequence is TGTGCCAGTGCGGGCGGACGCCTACGAGGGCAGTACTTC. It yields the protein CASAGGRLRGQYF.